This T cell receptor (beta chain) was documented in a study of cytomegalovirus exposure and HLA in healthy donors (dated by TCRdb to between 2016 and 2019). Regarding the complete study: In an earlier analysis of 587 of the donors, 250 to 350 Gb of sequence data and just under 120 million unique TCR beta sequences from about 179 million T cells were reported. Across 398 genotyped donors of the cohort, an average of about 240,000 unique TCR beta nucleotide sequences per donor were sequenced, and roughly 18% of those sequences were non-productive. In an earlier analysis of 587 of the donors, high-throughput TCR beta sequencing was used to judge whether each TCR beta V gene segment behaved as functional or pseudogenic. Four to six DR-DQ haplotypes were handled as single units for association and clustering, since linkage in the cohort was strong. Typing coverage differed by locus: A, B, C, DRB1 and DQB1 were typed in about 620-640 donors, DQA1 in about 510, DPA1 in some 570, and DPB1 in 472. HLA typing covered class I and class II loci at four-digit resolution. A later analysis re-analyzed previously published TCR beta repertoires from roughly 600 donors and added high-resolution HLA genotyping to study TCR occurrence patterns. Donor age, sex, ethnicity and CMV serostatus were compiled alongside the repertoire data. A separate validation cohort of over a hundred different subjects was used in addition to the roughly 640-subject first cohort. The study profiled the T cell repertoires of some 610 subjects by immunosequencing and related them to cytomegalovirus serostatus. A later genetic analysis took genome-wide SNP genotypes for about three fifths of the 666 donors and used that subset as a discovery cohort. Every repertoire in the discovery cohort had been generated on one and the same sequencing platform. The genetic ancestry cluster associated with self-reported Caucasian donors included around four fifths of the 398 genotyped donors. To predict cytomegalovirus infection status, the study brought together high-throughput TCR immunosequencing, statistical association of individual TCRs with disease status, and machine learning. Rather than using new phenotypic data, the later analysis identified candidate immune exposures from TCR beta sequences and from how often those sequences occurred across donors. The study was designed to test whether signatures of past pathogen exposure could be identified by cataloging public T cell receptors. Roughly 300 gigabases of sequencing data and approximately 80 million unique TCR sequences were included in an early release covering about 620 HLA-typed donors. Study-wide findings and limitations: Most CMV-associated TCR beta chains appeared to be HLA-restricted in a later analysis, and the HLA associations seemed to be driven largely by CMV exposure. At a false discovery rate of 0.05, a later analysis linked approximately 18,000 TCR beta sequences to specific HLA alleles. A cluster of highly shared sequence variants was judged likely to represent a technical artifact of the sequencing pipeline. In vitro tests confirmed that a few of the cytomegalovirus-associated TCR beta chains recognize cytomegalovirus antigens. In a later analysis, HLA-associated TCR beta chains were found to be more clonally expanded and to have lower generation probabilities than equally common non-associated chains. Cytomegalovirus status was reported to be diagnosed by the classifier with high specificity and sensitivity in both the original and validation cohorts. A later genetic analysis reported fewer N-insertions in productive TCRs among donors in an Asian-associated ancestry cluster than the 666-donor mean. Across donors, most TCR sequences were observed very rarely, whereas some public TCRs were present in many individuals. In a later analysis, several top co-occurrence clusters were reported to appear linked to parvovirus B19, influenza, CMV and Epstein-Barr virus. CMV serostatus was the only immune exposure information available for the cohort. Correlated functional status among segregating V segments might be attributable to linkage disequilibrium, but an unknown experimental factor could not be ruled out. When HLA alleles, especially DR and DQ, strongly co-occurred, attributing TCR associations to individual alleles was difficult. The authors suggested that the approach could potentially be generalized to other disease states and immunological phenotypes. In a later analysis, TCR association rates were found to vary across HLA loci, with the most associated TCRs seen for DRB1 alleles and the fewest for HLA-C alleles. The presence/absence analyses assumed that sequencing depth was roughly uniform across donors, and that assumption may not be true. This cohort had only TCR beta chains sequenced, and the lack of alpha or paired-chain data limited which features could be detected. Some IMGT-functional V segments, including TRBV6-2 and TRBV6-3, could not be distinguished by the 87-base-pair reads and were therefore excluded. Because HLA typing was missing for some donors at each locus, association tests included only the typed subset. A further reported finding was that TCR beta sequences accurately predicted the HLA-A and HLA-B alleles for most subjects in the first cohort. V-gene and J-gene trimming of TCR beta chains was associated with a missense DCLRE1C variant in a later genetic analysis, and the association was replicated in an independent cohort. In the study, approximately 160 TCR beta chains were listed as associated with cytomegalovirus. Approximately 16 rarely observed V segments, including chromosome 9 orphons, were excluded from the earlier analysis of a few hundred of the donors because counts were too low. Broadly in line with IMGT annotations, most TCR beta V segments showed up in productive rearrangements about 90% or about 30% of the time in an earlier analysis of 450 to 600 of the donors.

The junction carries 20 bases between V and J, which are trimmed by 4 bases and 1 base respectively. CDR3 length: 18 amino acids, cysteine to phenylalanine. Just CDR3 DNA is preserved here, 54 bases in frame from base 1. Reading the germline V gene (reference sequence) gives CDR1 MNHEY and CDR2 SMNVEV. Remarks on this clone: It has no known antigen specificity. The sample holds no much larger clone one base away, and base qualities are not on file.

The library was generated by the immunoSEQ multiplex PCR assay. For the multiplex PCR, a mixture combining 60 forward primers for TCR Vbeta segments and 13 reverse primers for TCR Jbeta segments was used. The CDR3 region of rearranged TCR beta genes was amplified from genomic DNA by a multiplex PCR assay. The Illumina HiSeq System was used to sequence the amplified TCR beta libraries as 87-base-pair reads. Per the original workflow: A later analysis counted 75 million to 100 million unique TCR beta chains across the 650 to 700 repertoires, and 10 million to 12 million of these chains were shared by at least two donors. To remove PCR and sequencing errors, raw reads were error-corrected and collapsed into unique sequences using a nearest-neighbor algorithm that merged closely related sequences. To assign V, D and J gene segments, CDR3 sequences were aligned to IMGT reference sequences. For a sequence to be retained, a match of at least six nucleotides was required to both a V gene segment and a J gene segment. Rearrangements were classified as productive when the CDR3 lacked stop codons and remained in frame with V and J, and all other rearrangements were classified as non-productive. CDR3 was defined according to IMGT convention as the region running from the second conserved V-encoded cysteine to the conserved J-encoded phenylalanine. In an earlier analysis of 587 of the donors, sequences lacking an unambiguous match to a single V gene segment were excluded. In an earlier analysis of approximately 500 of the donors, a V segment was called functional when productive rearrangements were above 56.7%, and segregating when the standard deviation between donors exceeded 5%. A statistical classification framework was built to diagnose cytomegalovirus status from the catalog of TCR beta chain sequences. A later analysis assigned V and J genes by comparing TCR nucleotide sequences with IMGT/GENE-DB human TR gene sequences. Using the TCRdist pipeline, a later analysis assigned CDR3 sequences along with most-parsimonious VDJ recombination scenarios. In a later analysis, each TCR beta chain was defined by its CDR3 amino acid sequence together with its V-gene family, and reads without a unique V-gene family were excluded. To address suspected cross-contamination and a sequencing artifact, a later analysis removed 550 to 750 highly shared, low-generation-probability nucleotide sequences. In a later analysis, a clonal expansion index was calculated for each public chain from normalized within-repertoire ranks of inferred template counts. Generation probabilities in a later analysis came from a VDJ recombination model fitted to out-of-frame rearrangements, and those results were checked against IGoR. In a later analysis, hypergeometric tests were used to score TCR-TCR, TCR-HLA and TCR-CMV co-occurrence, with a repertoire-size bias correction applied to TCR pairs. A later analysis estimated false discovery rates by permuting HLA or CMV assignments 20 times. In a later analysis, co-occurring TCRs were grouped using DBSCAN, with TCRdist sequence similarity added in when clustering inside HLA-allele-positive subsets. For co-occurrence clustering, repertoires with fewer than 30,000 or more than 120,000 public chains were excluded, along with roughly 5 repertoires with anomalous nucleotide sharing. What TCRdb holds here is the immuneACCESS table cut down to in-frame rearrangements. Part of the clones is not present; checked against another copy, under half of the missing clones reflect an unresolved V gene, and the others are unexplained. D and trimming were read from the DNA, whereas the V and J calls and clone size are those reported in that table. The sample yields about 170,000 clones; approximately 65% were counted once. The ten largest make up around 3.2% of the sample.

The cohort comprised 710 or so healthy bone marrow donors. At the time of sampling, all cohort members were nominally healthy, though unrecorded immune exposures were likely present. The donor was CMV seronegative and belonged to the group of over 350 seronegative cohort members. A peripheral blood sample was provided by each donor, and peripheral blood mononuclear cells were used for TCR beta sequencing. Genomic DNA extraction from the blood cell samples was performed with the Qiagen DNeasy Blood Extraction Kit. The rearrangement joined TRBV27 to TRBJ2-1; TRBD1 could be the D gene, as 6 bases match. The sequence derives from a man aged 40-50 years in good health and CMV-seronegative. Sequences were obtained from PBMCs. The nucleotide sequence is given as TGTGCCAGCAGTTCCGGGACAATTAATTGGGGTTCCTACAATGAGCAGTTCTTC. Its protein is CASSSGTINWGSYNEQFF.